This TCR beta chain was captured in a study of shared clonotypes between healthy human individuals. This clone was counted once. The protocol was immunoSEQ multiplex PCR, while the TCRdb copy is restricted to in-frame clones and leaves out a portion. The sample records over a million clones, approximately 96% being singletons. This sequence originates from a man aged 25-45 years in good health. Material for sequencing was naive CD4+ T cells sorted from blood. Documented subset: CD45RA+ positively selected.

The CDR3 DNA follows: TGCGCCAGCAGCCAAGTCAGGCGTCAAGAGACCCAGTACTTC. The encoded protein is CASSQVRRQETQYF. The chain combines TRBV4-1 with TRBJ2-5; D not certain. CDR1 is MGHRA and CDR2 is YSYEKL in the germline V gene. V was cut by 1 base and J by 2 bases, with 8 bases left in between. CDR3 length: 14 amino acids.